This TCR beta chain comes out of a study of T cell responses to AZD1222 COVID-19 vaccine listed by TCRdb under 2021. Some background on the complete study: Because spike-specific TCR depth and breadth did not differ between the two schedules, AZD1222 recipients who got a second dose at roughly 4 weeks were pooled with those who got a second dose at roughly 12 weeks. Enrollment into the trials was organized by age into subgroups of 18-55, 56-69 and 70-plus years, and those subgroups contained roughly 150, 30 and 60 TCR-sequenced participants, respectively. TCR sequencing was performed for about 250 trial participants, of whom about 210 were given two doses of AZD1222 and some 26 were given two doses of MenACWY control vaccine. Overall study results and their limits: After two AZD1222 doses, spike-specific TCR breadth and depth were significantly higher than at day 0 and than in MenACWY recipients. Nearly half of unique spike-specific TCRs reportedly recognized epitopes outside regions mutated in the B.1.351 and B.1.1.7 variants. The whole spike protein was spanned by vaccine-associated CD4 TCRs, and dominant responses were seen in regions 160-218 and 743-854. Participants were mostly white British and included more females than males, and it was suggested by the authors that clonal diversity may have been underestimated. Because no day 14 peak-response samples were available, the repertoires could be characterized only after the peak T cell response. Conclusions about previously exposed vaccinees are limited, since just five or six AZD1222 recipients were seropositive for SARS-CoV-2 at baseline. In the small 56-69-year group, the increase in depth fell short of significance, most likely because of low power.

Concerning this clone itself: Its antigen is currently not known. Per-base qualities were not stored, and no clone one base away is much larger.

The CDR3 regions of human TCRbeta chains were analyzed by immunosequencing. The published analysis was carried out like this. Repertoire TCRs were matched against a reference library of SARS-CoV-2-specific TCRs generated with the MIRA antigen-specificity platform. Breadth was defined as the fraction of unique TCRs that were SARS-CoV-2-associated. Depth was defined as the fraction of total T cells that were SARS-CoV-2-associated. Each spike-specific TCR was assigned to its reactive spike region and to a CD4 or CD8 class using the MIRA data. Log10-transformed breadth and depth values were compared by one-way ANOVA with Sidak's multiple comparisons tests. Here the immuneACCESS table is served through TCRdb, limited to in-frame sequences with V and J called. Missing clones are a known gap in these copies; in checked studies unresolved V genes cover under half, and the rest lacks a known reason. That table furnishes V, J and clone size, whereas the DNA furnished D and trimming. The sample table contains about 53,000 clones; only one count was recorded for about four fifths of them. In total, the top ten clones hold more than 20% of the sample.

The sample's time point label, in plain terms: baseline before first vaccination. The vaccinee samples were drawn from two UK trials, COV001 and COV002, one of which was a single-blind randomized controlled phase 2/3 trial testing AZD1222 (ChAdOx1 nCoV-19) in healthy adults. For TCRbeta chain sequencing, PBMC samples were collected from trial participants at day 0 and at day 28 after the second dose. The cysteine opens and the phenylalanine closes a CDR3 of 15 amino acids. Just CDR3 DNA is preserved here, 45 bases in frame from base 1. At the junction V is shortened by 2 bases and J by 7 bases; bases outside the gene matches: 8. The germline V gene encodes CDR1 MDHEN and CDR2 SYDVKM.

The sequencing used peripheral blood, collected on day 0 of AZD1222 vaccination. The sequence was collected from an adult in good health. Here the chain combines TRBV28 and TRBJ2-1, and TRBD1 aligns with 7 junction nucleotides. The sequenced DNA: TGTGCCAGCAGTTTAGAGGGGGCCTCACAGAATGAGCAGTTCTTC. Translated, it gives CASSLEGASQNEQFF.